A selection of T cell receptor beta chains follows, all from one sample in a study of CD8 T cells in Susac syndrome. TCRdb redid the calling of the immunoSEQ multiplex PCR reads with MiXCR, one entry per CDR3 protein. The sample holds about 120,000 distinct CDR3 sequences, 90% to 95% seen once. The sequenced sample was CD4+ T cells from PBMCs. All receptors derive from a human donor in good health. The CDR3 runs from the conserved cysteine through the conserved F or W. D genes are given only for firm matches. Clone size is not always given. Where it is, it says once, few, many or a class for expanded clones.

D	V	J	size	DNA	CDR3
.	TRBV29-1	TRBJ2-2	.	TGCAGCGTTTTTGTGCAACCCGGTACCGGGGAGCTGTTTTTT	CSVFVQPGTGELFF
.	TRBV3-1	TRBJ1-1	.	TGTGCCAGCAGCCAAAATACCTGGGGCACTGAAGCTTTCTTT	CASSQNTWGTEAFF
.	TRBV5-1	TRBJ1-4	.	TGCGCCAGCAGCTTGAACACAGGGAGGGAAAAACTGTTTTTT	CASSLNTGREKLFF
.	TRBV16	TRBJ2-2	.	TGTGCCAGCAGCCTTCGAGCCTCATACACCGGGGAGCTGTTTTTT	CASSLRASYTGELFF
TRBD2	TRBV9	TRBJ2-1	.	TGTGCCAGCAGCGCATACCTCGGGGCGGGAGGGCCTCTGAATGAGCAGTTCTTC	CASSAYLGAGGPLNEQFF
.	TRBV7-9	TRBJ1-1	.	TGTGCCAGCAGCTTTATGACAGGCGGCACTGAAGCTTTCTTT	CASSFMTGGTEAFF
TRBD1	TRBV20-1	TRBJ2-5	once	TGCAGTGCTAGAGATGCCAGGGGGCCGGAGACCCAGTACTTC	CSARDARGPETQYF
.	TRBV7-9	TRBJ2-6	.	TGTGCCAGCAGCTTATGGACCTTTTCTGGGGCCAACGTCCTGACTTTC	CASSLWTFSGANVLTF
.	TRBV7-9	TRBJ2-1	.	TGTGCCAGCAGCTTACCGGCCGCAGGGGTGAATGAGCAGTTCTTC	CASSLPAAGVNEQFF
.	TRBV27	TRBJ2-2	once	TGTGCCACCTTAAGTCCGGGGGCTGTATTTAACACCGGGGAGCTGTTTTTT	CATLSPGAVFNTGELFF
.	TRBV7-7	TRBJ2-5	.	TGTGCTAGCAGCTCTGGGCGGGCTTGGGAAGAGACCCAGTACTTC	CASSSGRAWEETQYF
TRBD2	TRBV23-1	TRBJ2-1	.	TGCGCCAGCAGTCAATCGAGGACTAGCGGGAGTAATGAGCAGTTCTTC	CASSQSRTSGSNEQFF
TRBD1	TRBV5-1	TRBJ1-2	.	TGCGCCAGCAGCTTGGATGGGACAGGACCCTATGGCTACACCTTC	CASSLDGTGPYGYTF
TRBD1	TRBV7-2	TRBJ1-2	.	TGTGCCAGCAGCTCTCCGGGACAGGGGGACTATGGCTACACCTTC	CASSSPGQGDYGYTF
.	TRBV6-1	TRBJ1-1	.	TGTGCCAGCAGTGAAGACATGGGCACTGAAGCTTTCTTT	CASSEDMGTEAFF
.	TRBV7-9	TRBJ2-1	.	TGTGCCAGCAGCGGAGGTGCCGAAGCCTACAATGAGCAGTTCTTC	CASSGGAEAYNEQFF
TRBD1	TRBV20-1	TRBJ2-5	once	TGCAGTGCTAGATCCGGACAGGGGCCAGGAGAGACCCAGTACTTC	CSARSGQGPGETQYF
.	TRBV5-4	TRBJ2-1	.	TGTGCCAGCAGCAAGACCAATGAGCAGTTCTTC	CASSKTNEQFF
.	TRBV3-1	TRBJ1-2	.	TGTGCCAGCAGCCAATCGGGAGCCCGGGGCTACACCTTC	CASSQSGARGYTF
.	TRBV27	TRBJ1-4	.	TGTGCCAGCAGCCCCCTTAGTGCAACTAATGAAAAACTGTTTTTT	CASSPLSATNEKLFF
TRBD1	TRBV12-3/TRBV12-4	TRBJ1-2	.	TGTGCCAGCAGCCGTCGGACAGGGGGCTACACCTTC	CASSRRTGGYTF
.	TRBV7-8	TRBJ2-2	.	TGTGCCAGCAGCTTAAGAACCGGGAGATTCTTCACCGGGGAGCTGTTTTTT	CASSLRTGRFFTGELFF
.	TRBV3-1	TRBJ2-1	.	TGTGCCAGCAGCCAAGATCGCAGGGGCCAGACTTGCTCCTACAATGAGCAGTTCTTC	CASSQDRRGQTCSYNEQFF
TRBD2	TRBV7-6	TRBJ2-1	.	TGTGCCAGCAGCTTAGTTCTAGCGGGAGACTCCTACAATGAGCAGTTCTTC	CASSLVLAGDSYNEQFF
TRBD1	TRBV5-1	TRBJ2-5	.	TGCGCCAGCAGCTTGGCCCCCGGGACAGGGATTGAGACCCAGTACTTC	CASSLAPGTGIETQYF
TRBD1	TRBV5-6	TRBJ2-1	.	TGTGCCAGCAGCCGGGACAGGCAATCCTACAATGAGCAGTTCTTC	CASSRDRQSYNEQFF
.	TRBV6-6	TRBJ1-1	.	TGTGCCAGCAGTTACTCCGCGGGTAAAGGCACTGAAGCTTTCTTT	CASSYSAGKGTEAFF
TRBD2	TRBV29-1	TRBJ2-1	.	TGCAGCGTTGCACTAGCGTGGAATGAGCAGTTCTTC	CSVALAWNEQFF
.	TRBV12-3/TRBV12-4	TRBJ2-7	.	TGTGCCAGCACCTCCACAGGGACCTACGAGCAGTACTTC	CASTSTGTYEQYF
.	TRBV18	TRBJ2-5	.	TGTGCCAGCTCACCACCGTTAGGGAGAGAGACCCAGTACTTC	CASSPPLGRETQYF
TRBD2	TRBV7-2	TRBJ2-1	.	TGTGCCAGCAGCTTAGACGGCGGGAGGGCCAGGAATGAGCAGTTCTTC	CASSLDGGRARNEQFF
TRBD1	TRBV2	TRBJ1-1	.	TGTGCCAGCAAGGTGGGACAGGGGGTGTTGAACACTGAAGCTTTCTTT	CASKVGQGVLNTEAFF
.	TRBV5-1	TRBJ2-1	.	TGCGCCAGCAGCGGAGGAGGGCACAGCTCCTACAATGAGCAGTTCTTC	CASSGGGHSSYNEQFF
.	TRBV30	TRBJ1-1	few	TGTGCCTGGAGAAGGGCAACTAACACTGAAGCTTTCTTT	CAWRRATNTEAFF
.	TRBV27	TRBJ1-1	.	TGTGCCAGCAGTTTAATTTTCAGGGGGAACACTGAAGCTTTCTTT	CASSLIFRGNTEAFF
.	TRBV5-1	TRBJ2-1	.	TGCGCCAGCAGCTTGGTGGCGTCTACGGATAACATGCATGAGCAGTTCTTC	CASSLVASTDNMHEQFF
.	TRBV4-2	TRBJ2-5	.	TGTGCCAGCAGCCGCGCAGCTCAAGAGACCCAGTACTTC	CASSRAAQETQYF
.	TRBV29-1	TRBJ2-5	.	TGCAGCGTCTCCCCCCGCGCTGACGAGACCCAGTACTTC	CSVSPRADETQYF
.	TRBV12-5	TRBJ2-7	.	TGTGCTAGTGGTCAATTTCCGGGACGAGGGAGCCACGAGCAGTACTTC	CASGQFPGRGSHEQYF
TRBD1	TRBV7-2	TRBJ2-5	.	TGTGCCAGCAGCTTAGCGGGACAGGCGGGCCAAGAGACCCAGTACTTC	CASSLAGQAGQETQYF
.	TRBV5-6	TRBJ2-4	.	TGTGCCAGCAGCGTCGGCGGATTAGCCAAAAACATTCAGTACTTC	CASSVGGLAKNIQYF
.	TRBV7-9	TRBJ2-2	.	TGTGCCAGCAGCGCTAAAGGGTCCGGGGAGCTGTTTTTT	CASSAKGSGELFF
.	TRBV20-1	TRBJ1-2	.	TGCAGTGCCCTACCGGGGGGCGGCGAGGGAGGCTACACCTTC	CSALPGGGEGGYTF
TRBD2	TRBV19	TRBJ2-1	.	TGTGCCAGTAGTAAAGGACTAGCGGGAGCTCCATACAATGAGCAGTTCTTC	CASSKGLAGAPYNEQFF
.	TRBV28	TRBJ2-7	.	TGTGCCAGCAGCTACCGCCCCTTGGAGCAGTACTTC	CASSYRPLEQYF
TRBD2	TRBV5-1	TRBJ2-1	once	TGCGCCAGCAGCCGACGGACTAGCGGTAACAATGAGCAGTTCTTC	CASSRRTSGNNEQFF
.	TRBV2	TRBJ1-2	once	TGTGCCAGCAGTGAACAGGACTCCAACTATGGCTACACCTTC	CASSEQDSNYGYTF
TRBD2	TRBV3-1	TRBJ2-7	.	TGTGCCAGCAGCCAAAGCGGGAGGGCAACCTACGAGCAGTACTTC	CASSQSGRATYEQYF
.	TRBV18	TRBJ2-5	.	TGTGCCAGCTCACCACAAAACCGGGGGACCCAGTACTTC	CASSPQNRGTQYF
TRBD1	TRBV7-9	TRBJ1-2	.	TGTGCCAGCAGCCCCAGGACAGGGGGAAACTATGGCTACACCTTC	CASSPRTGGNYGYTF
TRBD2	TRBV20-1	TRBJ2-1	once	TGCAGTGCTAAAGGGGGACTAGCGGGGTACAATGAGCAGTTCTTC	CSAKGGLAGYNEQFF
.	TRBV6-5	TRBJ1-1	.	TGTGCCAGCAGCGACACAGGGAAGATCACTGAAGCTTTCTTT	CASSDTGKITEAFF
TRBD1	TRBV3-1	TRBJ1-1	.	TGTGCCAGCAGCCAAACCGGGACAGTTATGAACACTGAAGCTTTCTTT	CASSQTGTVMNTEAFF
.	TRBV3-1	TRBJ2-5	.	TGTGCCAGCAGCCACCCAGGGGCCAAAGAGACCCAGTACTTC	CASSHPGAKETQYF
TRBD2	TRBV20-1	TRBJ2-3	.	TGCAGTGCTAGCTTGGCGGGAGATTATGCAGATACGCAGTATTTT	CSASLAGDYADTQYF